A single T cell receptor (beta chain) is shown here with its context. Its antigen is unknown. RNA transcripts yielded amplified TCR beta CDR3 regions. HTBI-primed RT-PCR formed the first round, and a multiplex PCR formed the second. A single record per CDR3 protein comes from TCRdb applying MiXCR to the multiplex PCR reads. Seen here are 240,000 or so distinct CDR3 sequences, around 42% observed once, and the top ten hold around 47%. This sample stems from a study of Graves' ophthalmopathy and Graves' hyperthyroidism. General study findings and limits: The authors also found most expanded thyroid clonotypes above 0.001 frequency in blood.

The CDR3 extends over 16 amino acids. Germline CDR1 is SEHNR and CDR2 is FQNEAQ (reference sequence). Between the trimmed V and J ends, which lost 6 bases and 1 base, there was a span of 16 bases. The rearrangement joins TRBV7-9 to TRBJ1-3; D is uncertain. The sequence was obtained from an adult man with Graves' ophthalmopathy. Material for sequencing was peripheral blood. The CDR3 loop reads CASRPTDVRSGNTIYF. CDR3 DNA: TGTGCCAGCAGACCGACGGACGTCCGTTCTGGAAACACCATATATTTT.